The 13 T cell receptor beta chains reported below all come from one sample, sequenced in a study of siplizumab effects on memory and regulatory T cells. The data were produced by immunoSEQ multiplex PCR, yet TCRdb's version contains in-frame clones alone and is incomplete. Among about 100,000 clones listed, around 90% were seen once. The sequenced sample consisted of Tregs sorted from blood. Source of these receptors: a human donor in good health.

The sample holds one count of this clone. The chain links TRBV27 to TRBJ2-7; D could derive from TRBD1 or TRBD2 (5 bases each). V lost 6 bases, J lost 5 bases, and 20 bases lay in between. The CDR3 is 15 residues long. Per the germline V gene, CDR1 is MNHEY and CDR2 is SMNVEV (reference sequence). The CDR3 is CASSDRDPRMDEQYF. In DNA, the CDR3 is TGTGCCAGCAGCGACCGGGACCCAAGGATGGACGAGCAGTACTTC.

V gene TRBV10-1 combines with J gene TRBJ1-3; the D gene is possibly TRBD1 (5 bases). V was cut by 0 bases and J by 3 bases, with 6 bases left in between. The CDR3 is made up of 14 amino acids. The germline V gene has CDR1 WNHNN and CDR2 SYGVQD (reference sequence). This chain's CDR3 is CASSESGVGNTIYF. DNA for the CDR3: TGCGCCAGCAGTGAGTCGGGGGTTGGAAACACCATATATTTT.

V and J are TRBV5-1 and TRBJ1-2, with D perhaps matching TRBD1 (5 bases). Between the trimmed V and J ends, which lost 0 bases and 8 bases, there was a span of 11 bases. Germline V gives CDR1 SGHRS, CDR2 YFSETQ. The CDR3 has 13 amino acids. CDR3 in amino acids: CASSLASGDGYTF. CDR3 nucleotide sequence: TGCGCCAGCAGCTTGGCCTCGGGGGACGGCTACACCTTC. Filled out from reference TRBV5-1 and TRBJ1-2, the complete variable domain reads KAGVTQTPRYLIKTRGQQVTLSCSPISGHRSVSWYQQTPGQGLQFLFEYFSETQRNKGNFPGRFSGRQFSNSRSEMNVSTLELGDSALYLCASSLASGDGYTFGSGTRLTVV.

This chain uses TRBV28 with TRBJ2-3, with D possibly being TRBD2 (6 bases). The germline V and J ends were trimmed by 5 bases and 3 bases, with 15 bases remaining between them. The CDR3 is 15 residues long. Germline CDR1 is MDHEN and CDR2 is SYDVKM. The CDR3 sequence is CASSTRKGRTDTQYF. CDR3 nucleotides: TGTGCCAGCAGTACACGGAAGGGGAGGACAGATACGCAGTATTTT.

V is TRBV9 and J is TRBJ1-1, with TRBD1 as a possible D gene (5 bases). This CDR3 region has 14 residues. Germline CDR1 SGDLS, CDR2 YYNGEE. V was trimmed by 4 bases and J by 7 bases, leaving 17 bases between them. In nucleotides, the CDR3 is TGTGCCAGCAGCCCCCCTTGGGGGGTTGGTGAAGCTTTCTTT. This encodes CASSPPWGVGEAFF.

This chain uses TRBV11-1 with TRBJ2-4, with 10 bases matching TRBD1. V shed 5 bases, J shed 1 base, and the junction held 11 bases outside the gene matches. The CDR3 is made up of 18 amino acids. From germline, CDR1 is SGHAT and CDR2 FQDESV (reference sequence). The CDR3 nucleotides are TGTGCCAGCAGCAGGACAGGGGGAGGGTATTTGGCCAAAAACATTCAGTACTTC. This gives the protein CASSRTGGGYLAKNIQYF.

The chain uses TRBV27 and TRBJ2-1; 8 positions match TRBD2. The CDR3 length is 14 residues. Trimming at V came to 6 bases and at J to 6 bases, leaving 7 bases not matched to a gene. CDR1 is MNHEY and CDR2 is SMNVEV in the germline V gene (reference sequence). The DNA of the CDR3 is TGTGCCAGCAGATCTAGCGGGTGGGGCAATGAGCAGTTCTTC. It translates to CASRSSGWGNEQFF.

The rearrangement uses TRBV7-3 and TRBJ1-2; weak D call: TRBD1 (5 bases). The CDR3 contains 13 residues. V lost 2 bases and J lost 4, with 8 bases in between. Germline V gene data show CDR1 as SGHTA and CDR2 as FQGTGA. The CDR3 loop is CASSLLTGYGYTF. CDR3 nucleotide sequence: TGTGCCAGCAGCTTATTAACAGGCTATGGCTACACCTTC.

For this clone: The junction and the germline gene differ at one end; a read error may be behind it. The chain combines TRBV7-7 with TRBJ2-5, with a possible D match to TRBD2 (5 bases). Germline lookup yields CDR1 SSHAT and CDR2 FNYEAQ (reference sequence). The CDR3 covers 17 residues. CDR3 in amino acids: CASSLARAGPTGRTQYF. Written as DNA, the CDR3 is TGTGCTAGCAGCTTAGCGCGCGCGGGCCCCACCGGAAGGACCCAGTACTTC. The variable domain in full, completed from reference TRBV7-7 and TRBJ2-5, reads GAGVSQSPRYKVTKRGQDVTLRCDPISSHATLYWYQQALGQGPEFLTYFNYEAQPDKSGLPSDRFSAERPEGSISTLTIQRTEQRDSAMYRCASSLARAGPTGRTQYFGPGTRLLVL.

This chain links TRBV19 with TRBJ2-5, with a tentative D call TRBD2 (6 bases). V shed 5 bases and J shed 6 bases, with 16 bases lying between them. Germline V gene data show CDR1 as LNHDA and CDR2 as SQIVND (reference sequence). This CDR3 spans 14 amino acids. This CDR3 reads CASSSGSRVQTQYF. As DNA, the CDR3 is TGTGCCAGTAGTTCCGGGAGTAGGGTGCAGACCCAGTACTTC.

The V call is TRBV5-1, the J call TRBJ2-1; 13 bases align to TRBD2. Unmatched junction bases numbered 2, after V lost 4 bases and J lost 7 bases. The CDR3 is 14 amino acids. Germline CDR1 and CDR2: SGHRS and YFSETQ. CDR3 protein: CASSRGLAGNEQFF. CDR3 nucleotides: TGCGCCAGCAGCAGGGGACTAGCGGGGAATGAGCAGTTCTTC.

The rearrangement uses TRBV19 and TRBJ2-5; D may be TRBD1 (6 bases). Germline CDR1 reads LNHDA; CDR2 reads SQIVND (reference sequence). Trimming shortened V by 3 bases and J by 3 bases, and 8 bases separated the two germline ends. The CDR3 is 13 residues long. CDR3 in DNA: TGTGCCAGTAGTATTAACAGGGAAGAGACCCAGTACTTC. It specifies CASSINREETQYF. The complete variable domain, with remaining parts taken from reference TRBV19 and TRBJ2-5, reads DGGITQSPKYLFRKEGQNVTLSCEQNLNHDAMYWYRQDPGQGLRLIYYSQIVNDFQKGDIAEGYSVSREKKESFPLTVTSAQKNPTAFYLCASSINREETQYFGPGTRLLVL.

The chain combines TRBV11-1 with TRBJ2-1; D could derive from TRBD1 or TRBD2 (5 bases each). The ends were cut back, 4 bases at V and 6 bases at J, with 13 bases in the middle. CDR1 and CDR2 from the germline V gene are SGHAT and FQDESV (reference sequence). The CDR3 loop spans 14 amino acids. The CDR3 nucleotides read TGTGCCAGCAGCTCTGGGACGAGATCCAATGAGCAGTTCTTC. Translation gives CASSSGTRSNEQFF.